A selection of T cell receptor beta chains follows, all from one sample in a study of blood T cells in healthy people across ages. TCRdb itself ran the 5' RACE reads through MiXCR, one entry per CDR3 protein. The sample has some 900,000 distinct CDR3 sequences, roughly 52% seen once. Sequencing was performed on blood. These receptors all come from a man aged 30-40 years in good health. CDR3s include the opening cysteine and the closing phenylalanine or tryptophan. Each record gives: clone size, J gene, V gene, D gene, CDR3 protein, CDR3 DNA. The D gene is left open where the match is weak. Part of the rows lack a size; the others show once, few, many or a class for expanded clones.

few	TRBJ2-5	TRBV7-2	TRBD1	CASSDRVQETQYF	TGTGCCAGCAGCGACAGGGTCCAAGAGACCCAGTACTTC
NA	TRBJ1-6	TRBV5-1	TRBD1	CASRPTGTGGALVNSPLHF	TGCGCCAGCAGGCCTACCGGGACAGGGGGCGCGTTGGTTAATTCACCCCTCCACTTT
NA	TRBJ2-7	TRBV6-5	NA	CASSNAGSSYEQYF	TGTGCCAGCAGCAACGCGGGGAGCTCCTACGAGCAGTACTTC
few	TRBJ1-1	TRBV4-1	NA	CASSQESQGRTEAFF	TGCGCCAGCAGCCAAGAGTCTCAGGGGAGAACTGAAGCTTTCTTT
NA	TRBJ2-2	TRBV9	NA	CASSVVTTGELFF	TGTGCCAGCAGCGTAGTTACTACCGGGGAGCTGTTTTTT
few	TRBJ2-7	TRBV27	NA	CASSLSFGIEQYF	TGTGCCAGCAGTTTATCCTTCGGAATCGAGCAGTACTTC
few	TRBJ2-7	TRBV20-1	NA	CSAREIGNHYEQYF	TGCAGTGCTAGAGAAATAGGGAATCACTACGAGCAGTACTTC
NA	TRBJ2-1	TRBV3-1	NA	CASSAGYDEQFF	TGTGCCAGCAGCGCAGGGTACGATGAGCAGTTCTTC
NA	TRBJ2-1	TRBV4-3	NA	CASSPNRGSNEQFF	TGCGCCAGCAGTCCTAACCGGGGCAGCAATGAGCAGTTCTTC
NA	TRBJ2-7	TRBV6-2/TRBV6-3	NA	CASTTGGETREQYF	TGTGCCAGCACCACAGGAGGGGAGACCCGGGAGCAGTACTTC
NA	TRBJ2-7	TRBV20-1	NA	CSASLPVEQSYEQYF	TGCAGTGCTTCTCTCCCGGTAGAACAGAGCTACGAGCAGTACTTC
NA	TRBJ2-7	TRBV6-5	TRBD1	CASNQDRSHYEQYF	TGTGCCAGCAACCAGGACAGGTCTCACTACGAGCAGTACTTC
few	TRBJ2-1	TRBV3-1	NA	CASSHATDSYNEQFF	TGTGCCAGCAGCCACGCGACAGACTCCTACAATGAGCAGTTCTTC
once	TRBJ2-2	TRBV6-2/TRBV6-3	NA	CASSYNLGTGEELFF	TGTGCCAGCAGTTACAATTTAGGGACTGGGGAGGAGCTGTTTTTT
NA	TRBJ2-1	TRBV7-2	NA	CASSPARLSYNEQFF	TGTGCCAGCAGCCCGGCACGGTTATCCTACAATGAGCAGTTCTTC
NA	TRBJ2-1	TRBV12-3/TRBV12-4	NA	CASSLAWRNGGNEQFF	TGTGCCAGCAGTTTAGCGTGGAGAAATGGCGGCAATGAGCAGTTCTTC
NA	TRBJ2-7	TRBV12-3/TRBV12-4	NA	CASSLVRASSYEQYF	TGTGCCAGCAGTTTGGTCAGGGCAAGCTCCTACGAGCAGTACTTC
NA	TRBJ2-1	TRBV15	NA	CATSRAGSHNEQFF	TGTGCCACCAGCAGAGCGGGGTCCCACAATGAGCAGTTCTTC
NA	TRBJ1-2	TRBV5-1	NA	CASSQATGTNYGYTF	TGCGCCAGCAGTCAGGCCACCGGGACTAACTATGGCTACACCTTC
many	TRBJ2-5	TRBV28	TRBD2	CASSFGLDLKTQYF	TGTGCCAGCAGTTTCGGACTAGATTTGAAGACCCAGTACTTC
few	TRBJ2-1	TRBV7-2	TRBD2	CASSWDSGGIIDEQFF	TGTGCCAGCAGCTGGGACTCCGGGGGGATCATTGATGAGCAGTTCTTC
NA	TRBJ2-7	TRBV6-6	NA	CASNPDSRWSEQYF	TGTGCCAGCAATCCGGACTCTAGGTGGTCCGAGCAGTACTTC
NA	TRBJ1-2	TRBV6-5	TRBD1	CASSYSPGGDYGYTF	TGTGCCAGCAGTTACTCCCCAGGGGGGGACTATGGCTACACCTTC
NA	TRBJ1-2	TRBV18	NA	CASSPPRGNYHGYTF	TGTGCCAGCTCACCTCCTAGAGGAAATTACCATGGCTACACCTTC
NA	TRBJ1-6	TRBV20-1	NA	CSARDRRGANSPLHF	TGCAGTGCTAGAGATAGGAGGGGAGCTAATTCACCCCTCCACTTT
NA	TRBJ2-4	TRBV3-1	NA	CASSPEGIGQYF	TGTGCCAGCAGCCCCGAAGGGATCGGGCAGTACTTC
few	TRBJ1-6	TRBV12-3/TRBV12-4	NA	CASSFKGYNSPLHF	TGTGCCAGCAGTTTTAAGGGATACAATTCACCCCTCCACTTT
NA	TRBJ2-2	TRBV5-1	NA	CAGSQSVGNTGELFF	TGCGCCGGCAGTCAAAGCGTCGGGAACACCGGGGAGCTGTTTTTT